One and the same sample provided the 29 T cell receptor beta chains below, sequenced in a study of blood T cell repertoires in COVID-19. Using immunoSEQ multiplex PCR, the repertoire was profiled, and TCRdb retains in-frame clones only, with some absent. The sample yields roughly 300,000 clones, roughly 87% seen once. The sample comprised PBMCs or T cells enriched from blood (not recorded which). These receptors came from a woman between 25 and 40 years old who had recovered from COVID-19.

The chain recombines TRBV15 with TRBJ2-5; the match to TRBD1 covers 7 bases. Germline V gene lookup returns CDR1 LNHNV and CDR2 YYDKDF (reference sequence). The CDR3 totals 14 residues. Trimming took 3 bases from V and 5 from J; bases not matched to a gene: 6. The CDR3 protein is CATSSDTGVETQYF. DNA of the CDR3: TGTGCCACCAGCAGTGATACAGGGGTGGAGACCCAGTACTTC.

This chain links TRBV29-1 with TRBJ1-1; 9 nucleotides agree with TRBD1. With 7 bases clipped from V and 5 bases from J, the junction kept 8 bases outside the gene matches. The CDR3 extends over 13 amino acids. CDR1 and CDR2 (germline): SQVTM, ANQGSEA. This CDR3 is CSGVSQGATEAFF. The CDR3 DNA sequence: TGCAGCGGCGTGTCACAGGGGGCAACTGAAGCTTTCTTT. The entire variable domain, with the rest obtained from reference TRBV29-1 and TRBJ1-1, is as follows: SAVISQKPSRDICQRGTSLTIQCQVDSQVTMMFWYRQQPGQSLTLIATANQGSEATYESGFVIDKFPISRPNLTFSTLTVSNMSPEDSSIYLCSGVSQGATEAFFGQGTRLTVV.

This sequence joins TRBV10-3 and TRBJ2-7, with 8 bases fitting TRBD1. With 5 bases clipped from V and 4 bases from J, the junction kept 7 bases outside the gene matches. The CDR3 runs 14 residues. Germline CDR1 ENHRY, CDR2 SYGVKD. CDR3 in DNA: TGTGCCATCAGTCAGGGGGCAGTGCGGTACGAGCAGTACTTC. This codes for CAISQGAVRYEQYF.

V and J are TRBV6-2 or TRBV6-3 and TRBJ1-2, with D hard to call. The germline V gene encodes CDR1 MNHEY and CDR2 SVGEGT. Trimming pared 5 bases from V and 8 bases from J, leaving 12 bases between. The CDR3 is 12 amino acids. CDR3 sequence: CASSHPLRGYTF. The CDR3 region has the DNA TGTGCCAGCAGTCACCCCCTCCGGGGCTACACCTTC.

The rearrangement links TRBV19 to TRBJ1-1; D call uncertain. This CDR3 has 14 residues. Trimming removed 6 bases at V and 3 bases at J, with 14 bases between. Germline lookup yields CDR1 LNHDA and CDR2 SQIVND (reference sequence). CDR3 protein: CASSPKQLYTEAFF. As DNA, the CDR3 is TGTGCCAGTAGCCCCAAACAGTTATACACTGAAGCTTTCTTT.

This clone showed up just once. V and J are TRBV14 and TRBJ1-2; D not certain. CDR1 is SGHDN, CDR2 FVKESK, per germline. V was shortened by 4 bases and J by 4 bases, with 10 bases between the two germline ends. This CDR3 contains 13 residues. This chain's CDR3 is CASSLNRAYGYTF. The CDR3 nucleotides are TGTGCCAGCAGCCTCAACAGAGCCTATGGCTACACCTTC. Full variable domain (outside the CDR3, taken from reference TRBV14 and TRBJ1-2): EAGVTQFPSHSVIEKGQTVTLRCDPISGHDNLYWYRRVMGKEIKFLLHFVKESKQDESGMPNNRFLAERTGGTYSTLKVQPAELEDSGVYFCASSLNRAYGYTFGSGTRLTVV.

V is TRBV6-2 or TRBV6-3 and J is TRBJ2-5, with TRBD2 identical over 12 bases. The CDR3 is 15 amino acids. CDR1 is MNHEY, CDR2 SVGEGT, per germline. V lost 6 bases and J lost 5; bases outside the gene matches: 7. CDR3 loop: CASSSGLAGKETQYF. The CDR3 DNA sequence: TGTGCCAGCAGCTCTGGACTAGCGGGGAAGGAGACCCAGTACTTC.

CDR3 residues: CASRRPDRGTEAFF. For the CDR3, the DNA is TGTGCCAGCAGGAGGCCGGACAGGGGCACTGAAGCTTTCTTT. This chain uses TRBV2 with TRBJ1-1; the match to TRBD1 covers 9 bases. Germline CDR1 reads SNHLY; CDR2 reads FYNNEI. CDR3 length: 14 amino acids. Losses at the gene ends were 6 bases for V and 4 bases for J; bases not matched to a gene: 6.

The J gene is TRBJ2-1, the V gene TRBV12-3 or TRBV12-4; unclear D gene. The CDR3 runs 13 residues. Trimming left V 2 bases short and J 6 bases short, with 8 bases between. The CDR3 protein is CASSLISSNEQFF. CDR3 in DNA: TGTGCCAGCAGTTTAATATCCAGCAATGAGCAGTTCTTC.

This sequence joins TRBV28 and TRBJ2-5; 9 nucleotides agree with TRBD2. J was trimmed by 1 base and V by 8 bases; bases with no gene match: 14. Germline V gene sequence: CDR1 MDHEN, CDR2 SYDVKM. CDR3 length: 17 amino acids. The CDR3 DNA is TGTGCCAGCTCCCGGCCATTACTGGGACTAGCCCAAGAGACCCAGTACTTC. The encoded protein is CASSRPLLGLAQETQYF.

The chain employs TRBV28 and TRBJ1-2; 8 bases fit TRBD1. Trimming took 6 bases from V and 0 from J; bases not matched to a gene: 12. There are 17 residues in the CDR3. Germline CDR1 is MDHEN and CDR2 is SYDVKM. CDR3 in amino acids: CASRGPDREATNYGYTF. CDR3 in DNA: TGTGCCAGCAGGGGTCCGGACAGGGAAGCTACTAACTATGGCTACACCTTC.

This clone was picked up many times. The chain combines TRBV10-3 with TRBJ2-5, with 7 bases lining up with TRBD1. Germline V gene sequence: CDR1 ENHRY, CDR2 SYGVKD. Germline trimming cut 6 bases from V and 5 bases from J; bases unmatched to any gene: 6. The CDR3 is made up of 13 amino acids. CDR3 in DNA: TGTGCCATCAGCCTAGACAGGGCCGAGACCCAGTACTTC. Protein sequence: CAISLDRAETQYF.

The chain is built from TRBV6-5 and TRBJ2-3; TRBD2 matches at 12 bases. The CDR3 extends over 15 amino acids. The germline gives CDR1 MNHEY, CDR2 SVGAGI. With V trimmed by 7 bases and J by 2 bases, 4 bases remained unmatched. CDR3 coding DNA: TGTGCCAGCATTGGGACTAGCGGGTACACAGATACGCAGTATTTT. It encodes CASIGTSGYTDTQYF.

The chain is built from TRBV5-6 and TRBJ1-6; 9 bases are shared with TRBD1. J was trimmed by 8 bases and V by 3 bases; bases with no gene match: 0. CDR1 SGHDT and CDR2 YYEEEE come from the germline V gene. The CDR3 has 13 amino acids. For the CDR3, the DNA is TGTGCCAGCAGCTGGGACAGGGATTCACCCCTCCACTTT. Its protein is CASSWDRDSPLHF.

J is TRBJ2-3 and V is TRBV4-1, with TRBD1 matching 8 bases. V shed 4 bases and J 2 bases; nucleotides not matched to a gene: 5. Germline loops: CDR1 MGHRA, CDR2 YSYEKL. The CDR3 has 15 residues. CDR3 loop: CASSRADRATDTQYF. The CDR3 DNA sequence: TGCGCCAGCAGCCGAGCGGACAGGGCCACAGATACGCAGTATTTT.

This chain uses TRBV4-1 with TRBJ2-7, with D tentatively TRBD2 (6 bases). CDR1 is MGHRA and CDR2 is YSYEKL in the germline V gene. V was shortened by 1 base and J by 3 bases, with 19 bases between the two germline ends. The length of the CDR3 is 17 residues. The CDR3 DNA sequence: TGCGCCAGCAGCCAAGCCCCGTGGGGGGAAATAATCTACGAGCAGTACTTC. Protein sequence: CASSQAPWGEIIYEQYF.

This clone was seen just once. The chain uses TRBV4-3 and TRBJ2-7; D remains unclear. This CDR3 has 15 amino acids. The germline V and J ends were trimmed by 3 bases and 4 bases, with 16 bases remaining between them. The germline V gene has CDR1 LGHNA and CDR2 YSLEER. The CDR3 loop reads CASSQGTAIQYEQYF. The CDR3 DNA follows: TGCGCCAGCAGCCAGGGTACAGCAATCCAATACGAGCAGTACTTC.

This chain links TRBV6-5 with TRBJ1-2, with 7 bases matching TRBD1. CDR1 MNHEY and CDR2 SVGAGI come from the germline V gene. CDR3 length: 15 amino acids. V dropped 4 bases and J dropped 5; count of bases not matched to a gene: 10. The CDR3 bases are TGTGCCAGCAGTTCCTCAGGGGGAATCTGGTATGGCTACACCTTC. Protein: CASSSSGGIWYGYTF.

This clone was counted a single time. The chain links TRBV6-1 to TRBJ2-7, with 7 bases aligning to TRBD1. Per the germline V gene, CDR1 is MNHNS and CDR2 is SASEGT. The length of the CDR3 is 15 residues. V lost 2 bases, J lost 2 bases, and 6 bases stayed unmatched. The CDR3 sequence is CASSEWRQGPYEQYF. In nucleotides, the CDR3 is TGTGCCAGCAGTGAATGGCGACAGGGACCCTACGAGCAGTACTTC.

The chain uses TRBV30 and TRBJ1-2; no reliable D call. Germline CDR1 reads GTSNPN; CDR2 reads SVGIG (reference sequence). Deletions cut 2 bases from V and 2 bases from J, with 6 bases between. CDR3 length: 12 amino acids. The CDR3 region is CAWSTVNYGYTF. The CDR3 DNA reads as TGTGCCTGGAGTACGGTAAACTATGGCTACACCTTC.

DNA for the CDR3: TGTGCCAGCAGCACTAGCCTGGGACTAGCACAGTATTTT. It yields the protein CASSTSLGLAQYF. The chain combines TRBV2 with TRBJ2-3; 9 bases map to TRBD2. The CDR3 sequence is 13 residues long. CDR1 and CDR2 (germline): SNHLY, FYNNEI. J gave up 12 bases and V 6 bases, and 10 bases lay outside the gene matches.

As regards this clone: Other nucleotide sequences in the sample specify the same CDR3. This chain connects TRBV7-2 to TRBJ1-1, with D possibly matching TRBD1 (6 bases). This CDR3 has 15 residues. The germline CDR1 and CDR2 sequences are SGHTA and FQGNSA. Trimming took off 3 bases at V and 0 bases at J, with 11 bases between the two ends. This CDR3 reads CASSFKQGMNTEAFF. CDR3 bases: TGTGCCAGCAGCTTCAAACAGGGTATGAACACTGAAGCTTTCTTT.

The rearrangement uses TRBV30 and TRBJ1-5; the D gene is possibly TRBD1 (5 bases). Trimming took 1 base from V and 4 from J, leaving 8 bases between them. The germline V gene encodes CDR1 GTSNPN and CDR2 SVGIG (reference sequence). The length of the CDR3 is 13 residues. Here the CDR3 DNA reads TGTGCCTGGAGTGAGACAGTTAATCAGCCCCAGCATTTT. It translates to CAWSETVNQPQHF.

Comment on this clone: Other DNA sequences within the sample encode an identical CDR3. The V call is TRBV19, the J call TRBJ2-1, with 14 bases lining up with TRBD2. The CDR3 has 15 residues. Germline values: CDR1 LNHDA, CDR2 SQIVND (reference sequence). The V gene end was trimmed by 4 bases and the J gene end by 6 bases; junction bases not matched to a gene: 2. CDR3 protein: CASSRTSGGLNEQFF. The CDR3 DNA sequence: TGTGCCAGTAGTAGGACTAGCGGGGGGCTCAATGAGCAGTTCTTC.

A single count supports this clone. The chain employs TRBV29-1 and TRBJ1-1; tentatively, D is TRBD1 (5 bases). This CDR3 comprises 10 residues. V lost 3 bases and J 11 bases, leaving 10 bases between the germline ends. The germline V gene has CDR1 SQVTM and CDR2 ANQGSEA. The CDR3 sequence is CSVDDSRAFF. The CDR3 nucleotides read TGCAGCGTTGACGACAGTCGGGCTTTCTTT.

The CDR3 here is CAWRSPRISSGNTIYF. DNA for the CDR3: TGTGCCTGGAGGTCCCCCAGGATAAGCTCTGGAAACACCATATATTTT. V and J are TRBV30 and TRBJ1-3; D is unclear. In germline, CDR1 is GTSNPN, CDR2 SVGIG (reference sequence). CDR3 length: 16 residues. Trimming pared 3 bases from V and 0 bases from J, leaving 15 bases between.

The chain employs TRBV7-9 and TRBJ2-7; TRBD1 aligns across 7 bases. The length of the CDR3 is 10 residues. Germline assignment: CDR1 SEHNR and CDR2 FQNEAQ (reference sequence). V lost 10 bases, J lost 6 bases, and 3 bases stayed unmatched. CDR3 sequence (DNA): TGTGCCACAACAGGGGCCGAGCAGTACTTC. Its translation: CATTGAEQYF.

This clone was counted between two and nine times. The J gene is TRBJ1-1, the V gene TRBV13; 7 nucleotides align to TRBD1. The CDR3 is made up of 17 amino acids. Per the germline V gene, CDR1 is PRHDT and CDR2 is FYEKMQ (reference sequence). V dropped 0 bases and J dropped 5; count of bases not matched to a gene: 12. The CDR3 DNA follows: TGTGCCAGCAGCTTAGGCCTCATTTGGACAGGAGGAACTGAAGCTTTCTTT. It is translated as CASSLGLIWTGGTEAFF.

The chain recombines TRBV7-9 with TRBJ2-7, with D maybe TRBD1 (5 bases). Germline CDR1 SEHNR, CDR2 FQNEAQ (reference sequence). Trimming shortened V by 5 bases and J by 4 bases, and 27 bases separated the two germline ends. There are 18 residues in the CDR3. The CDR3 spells CASSGYQGRTMLAYEQYF. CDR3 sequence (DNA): TGTGCCAGCAGCGGTTACCAGGGAAGGACGATGTTGGCATACGAGCAGTACTTC. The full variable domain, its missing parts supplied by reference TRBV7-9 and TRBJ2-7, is DTGVSQNPRHKITKRGQNVTFRCDPISEHNRLYWYRQTLGQGPEFLTYFQNEAQLEKSRLLSDRFSAERPKGSFSTLEIQRTEQGDSAMYLCASSGYQGRTMLAYEQYFGPGTRLTVT.